The subject of this entry is one T cell receptor beta chain. Antigen specificity is unknown. The data derive from a study of Ad26.COV2.S vaccination and SARS-CoV-2 variants. Study context: Participants got Ad26.COV2.S intramuscularly, once or twice 56 days apart. Study outcomes and limitations: TCR breadth and depth analyses may have underestimated total T cell responses. Vaccine and placebo recipients had comparable breadth of non-spike TCRs.

This CDR3 contains 14 residues. Germline V gene data show CDR1 as SNHLY and CDR2 as FYNNEI. V trimming: 6 bases; J trimming: 6 bases; junction bases outside the gene matches: 7. Some clones are missing from TCRdb's copy, which holds only in-frame ones; the method was immunoSEQ multiplex PCR. The sample holds fewer than 600,000 clones, 70% to 90% seen once. The treatment is: roughly 20 received Ad26.COV2.S at low or high dose, single or two shots; about 5 received placebo; per-sample allocation not given. Sampling took place 63 days after the first vaccine or placebo injection. The sample here was peripheral blood, taken in a trial of Ad26.COV2.S vaccine versus placebo. This sequence originates from a person aged 18-60 years who received the Ad26.COV2.S COVID-19 vaccine or a placebo. This rearrangement joins TRBV2 to TRBJ1-5; 8 bases fit TRBD1. This chain's CDR3 is CASRGGQGGQPQHF. In DNA, the CDR3 is TGTGCCAGCAGGGGAGGACAGGGCGGTCAGCCCCAGCATTTT.